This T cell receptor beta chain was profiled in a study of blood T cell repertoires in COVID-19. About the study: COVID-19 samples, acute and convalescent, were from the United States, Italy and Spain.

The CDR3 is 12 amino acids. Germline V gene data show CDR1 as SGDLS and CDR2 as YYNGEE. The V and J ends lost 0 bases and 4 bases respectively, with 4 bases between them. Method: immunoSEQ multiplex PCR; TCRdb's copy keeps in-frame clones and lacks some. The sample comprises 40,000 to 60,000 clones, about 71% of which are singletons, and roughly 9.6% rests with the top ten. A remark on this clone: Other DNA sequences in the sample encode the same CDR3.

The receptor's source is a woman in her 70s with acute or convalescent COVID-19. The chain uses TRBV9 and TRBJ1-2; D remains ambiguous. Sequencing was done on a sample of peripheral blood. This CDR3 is CASSVGGYGYTF. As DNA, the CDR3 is TGTGCCAGCAGCGTAGGCGGCTATGGCTACACCTTC.